The sequence of this T cell receptor (beta chain) was determined in a study of response to subunit inactivated influenza vaccine. TCRdb used MiXCR to reprocess the RT-PCR reads, holding one entry per CDR3 protein. The sample records roughly 760,000 distinct CDR3 sequences, 21% being singletons. Remarks on this clonotype: No antigen is known for it.

General observations from the study: It was suggested by the authors that few new T cells are recruited by each seasonal influenza vaccination.

Specimen: PBMCs from blood, collected 4 to 6 days after vaccination. This receptor was identified in a man aged 50-59 years who received an inactivated influenza vaccine.

The DNA of the CDR3 is TGTGCCAGCAGCCAAGCTGGACTAGCGAGGGAGACCCAGTACTTC. Protein product: CASSQAGLARETQYF. V is TRBV3-1 and J is TRBJ2-5; 9 nucleotides align to TRBD2. The V segment lost 1 base and the J segment 5 bases; nucleotides outside the gene matches: 5. Germline V gives CDR1 LGHDT, CDR2 YNNKEL (reference sequence). The CDR3 totals 15 residues.